This T cell receptor beta chain was sequenced in a study of cytomegalovirus exposure and HLA in healthy donors. Study information: In a later analysis, the roughly 110 validation repertoires were reported to have used the same platform as the 666 first-cohort repertoires. Study results and caveats: Reported results showed that the classifier diagnosed cytomegalovirus status with high specificity and sensitivity.

The donors were in the approximately 110-subject validation cohort; that cohort was separate from the 666-subject first cohort. Measured with immunoSEQ multiplex PCR; TCRdb has only the in-frame clones, and not every one. The table shows 120,000 to 150,000 clones, with roughly 87% occurring only once. As regards this clone: No antigen is known for it.

The CDR3 loop spans 15 amino acids. V was clipped by 5 bases and J by 6 bases; unmatched bases: 10. The germline gives CDR1 LNHDA, CDR2 SQIVND (reference sequence). The source is a man aged 18 to 29 in good health and CMV-seropositive. Source material: PBMCs. This chain connects TRBV19 to TRBJ1-1; 9 bases map to TRBD1. The CDR3 is CASSALRDRAPEAFF. CDR3 DNA sequence: TGTGCCAGTAGTGCCCTACGGGACAGGGCACCTGAAGCTTTCTTT.